These 27 T cell receptor beta chains share one sample of origin, sequenced in a study of T-cell memory formation after mild COVID-19. One entry per CDR3 protein, called by TCRdb with MiXCR from the 5' RACE reads. The data hold about 320,000 distinct CDR3 sequences, with approximately 15% observed a single time. Sequencing used PBMCs or a T cell subset sorted from them (not recorded which). The receptors originated from a man younger than 35 who had mild COVID-19 (a few samples of this study predate the infection). Cell type and time point are not known.

The chain carries TRBV7-8 and TRBJ2-7; tentative D call: TRBD1 (5 bases). V was shortened by 5 bases and J by 0 bases, with 17 bases between the two germline ends. CDR1 and CDR2 (germline): SGHVS, FQNEAQ. The CDR3 has 16 amino acids. The CDR3 nucleotides are TGTGCCAGCAGCCCCCGACAGTTATTAGTCTCCTACGAGCAGTACTTC. Amino acids: CASSPRQLLVSYEQYF.

This clonotype was counted ten times or more. The rearrangement links TRBV27 to TRBJ2-3; D call uncertain. The length of the CDR3 is 14 residues. V gave up 6 bases and J gave up 0 bases, with 10 bases separating them. CDR1 is MNHEY, CDR2 SMNVEV, per germline (reference sequence). The CDR3 DNA reads as TGTGCCAGCAGCTTAGTGGGCAGCACAGATACGCAGTATTTT. This codes for CASSLVGSTDTQYF.

The rearrangement joins TRBV6-2 or TRBV6-3 to TRBJ2-3, with a weak D call TRBD2 (6 bases). The CDR3 spans 13 residues. From germline, CDR1 is MNHEY and CDR2 SVGEGT. Trimming cost V 5 bases and J 4 bases, with 10 bases left between them. CDR3 amino acids: CASSTGRPDTQYF. The CDR3 bases are TGTGCCAGCAGTACGGGGAGGCCAGATACGCAGTATTTT.

The table lists this clonotype with a few counts. V is TRBV12-3 or TRBV12-4 and J is TRBJ2-2; 9 bases agree with TRBD1. The CDR3 totals 16 residues. V shed 3 bases and J 6 bases; nucleotides not matched to a gene: 8. This CDR3 is CASSLKGQGTPGELFF. CDR3 nucleotides: TGTGCCAGCAGTTTGAAGGGACAGGGAACCCCCGGGGAGCTGTTTTTT.

The chain combines TRBV10-3 with TRBJ2-5; D possibly corresponds to TRBD2 (6 bases). V was pared by 8 bases and J by 5 bases, with 18 bases between. Germline V gene lookup returns CDR1 ENHRY and CDR2 SYGVKD. The CDR3 consists of 14 residues. CDR3 amino acids: CAISQAGTVETQYF. The CDR3 coding sequence is TGTGCCATCTCACAAGCGGGTACAGTGGAGACCCAGTACTTC.

The chain employs TRBV7-2 and TRBJ2-3; TRBD2 matches at 8 bases. Trimming at V came to 0 bases and at J to 2 bases, leaving 1 base not matched to a gene. The CDR3 spans 15 residues. The V gene's germline CDR1 is SGHTA and CDR2 FQGNSA. CDR3 region: CASSLASGVTDTQYF. CDR3 DNA: TGTGCCAGCAGCTTAGCTAGCGGGGTCACAGATACGCAGTATTTT.

The chain joins TRBV7-9 to TRBJ2-3; D is unclear. The CDR3 covers 12 residues. Germline values: CDR1 SEHNR, CDR2 FQNEAQ (reference sequence). Trimming took 5 bases from V and 11 from J, leaving 14 bases between them. The CDR3 DNA is TGTGCCAGCAGCATTCTGACCCGACGGCAGTATTTT. Translation gives CASSILTRRQYF.

The genes are TRBV18 and TRBJ1-6; unclear D gene. Deletions cut 2 bases from V and 10 bases from J, with 12 bases between. The CDR3 is 14 residues long. Germline V CDR1 and CDR2: KGHSH, LQKENI. The CDR3 reads CASSPGRAESPLHF. The CDR3, as DNA: TGTGCCAGCTCACCAGGGAGGGCGGAATCACCCCTCCACTTT.

The chain recombines TRBV6-5 with TRBJ1-6; tentative D call: TRBD1 (6 bases). Germline V gene lookup returns CDR1 MNHEY and CDR2 SVGAGI. The CDR3 extends over 17 amino acids. Trimming left V 2 bases short and J 2 bases short, with 13 bases between. The CDR3 DNA reads as TGTGCCAGCAGTTACGGACAGCCAGGCGCCTATAATTCACCCCTCCACTTT. This gives the protein CASSYGQPGAYNSPLHF.

This chain joins TRBV25-1 and TRBJ1-1; D possibly corresponds to TRBD1 (5 bases). Trimming shortened V by 8 bases and J by 2 bases, and 12 bases separated the two germline ends. The germline CDR1 and CDR2 sequences are MGHDK and SYGVNS. The CDR3 is 13 amino acids. DNA of the CDR3: TGTGCCAGCGCCAGGGTGAGTAACACTGAAGCTTTCTTT. It is translated as CASARVSNTEAFF.

The chain joins TRBV7-8 to TRBJ1-5; D remains ambiguous. Trimming took 0 bases from V and 4 from J, leaving 7 bases between them. The germline V gene has CDR1 SGHVS and CDR2 FQNEAQ. The CDR3 contains 14 residues. The CDR3 bases are TGTGCCAGCAGCTTAGCCCAGAGGAATCAGCCCCAGCATTTT. Translated, it gives CASSLAQRNQPQHF.

The rearrangement uses TRBV11-2 and TRBJ2-2; no clear D. Germline values: CDR1 SGHAT, CDR2 FQNNGV. V gave up 4 bases and J gave up 7 bases, with 7 bases separating them. There are 12 residues in the CDR3. CDR3 region: CASSSSLGELFF. In nucleotides, the CDR3 is TGTGCCAGCAGCTCCTCTCTCGGGGAGCTGTTTTTT. Full variable domain (remainder filled in from reference TRBV11-2 and TRBJ2-2): EAGVAQSPRYKIIEKRQSVAFWCNPISGHATLYWYQQILGQGPKLLIQFQNNGVVDDSQLPKDRFSAERLKGVDSTLKIQPAKLEDSAVYLCASSSSLGELFFGEGSRLTVL.

The table lists this clonotype with a few counts. The gene calls are TRBV6-2 or TRBV6-3 and TRBJ2-1; either TRBD1 or TRBD2 may fit D (6 bases each). V was clipped by 0 bases and J by 3 bases, with 9 bases between them. The CDR3 has 15 residues. Germline V gene data show CDR1 as MNHEY and CDR2 as SVGEGT. In DNA form, the CDR3 reads TGTGCCAGCAGTTACTCAGGGGGGTTCTACAATGAGCAGTTCTTC. Its translation is CASSYSGGFYNEQFF.

This clonotype has a handful of counts. The gene calls are TRBV6-1 and TRBJ1-1; unclear D gene. This CDR3 has 12 residues. Trimming removed 8 bases at V and 1 base at J, with 8 bases between. Germline V gene data show CDR1 as MNHNS and CDR2 as SASEGT. The CDR3 DNA sequence: TGTGCCAGCGTCCGGGAGAACACTGAAGCTTTCTTT. It codes for CASVRENTEAFF.

This clonotype was seen at least ten times. This chain links TRBV29-1 with TRBJ2-5; 8 bases map to TRBD1. Trimming took 7 bases from V and 4 from J; bases not matched to a gene: 14. The CDR3 loop spans 15 amino acids. Germline assignment: CDR1 SQVTM and CDR2 ANQGSEA. The CDR3 DNA follows: TGCAGCGCCGGACAGGGAGGTGTTTCAGGAGAGACCCAGTACTTC. It specifies CSAGQGGVSGETQYF.

This clonotype was detected a few times. The rearrangement links TRBV6-1 to TRBJ2-7; 9 nucleotides align to TRBD2. The CDR3 runs 17 residues. Per germline, CDR1 MNHNS and CDR2 SASEGT. Trimming removed 8 bases from V and 4 bases from J; junction bases left unmatched: 18. The CDR3 DNA follows: TGTGCCAGCCGTTCGCTTCAGGGAAGCGGGGGGAGGTACGAGCAGTACTTC. This codes for CASRSLQGSGGRYEQYF.

The chain is built from TRBV7-3 and TRBJ2-1, with 8 nucleotides matching TRBD2. The CDR3 contains 13 residues. The germline CDR1 and CDR2 sequences are SGHTA and FQGTGA. V lost 6 bases, J lost 9 bases, and 7 bases stayed unmatched. The CDR3 region has the DNA TGTGCCAGCAGAACGGGGGGGCACGGTGAGCAGTTCTTC. It codes for CASRTGGHGEQFF.

In this sample, this clonotype turned up many times. The gene calls are TRBV3-1 and TRBJ2-2; D is unresolved. This CDR3 comprises 14 residues. Germline CDR1 is LGHDT and CDR2 is YNNKEL (reference sequence). V was pared by 2 bases and J by 8 bases, with 12 bases between. The CDR3 sequence: CASSQMSGGGELFF. Here the CDR3 DNA reads TGTGCCAGCAGCCAAATGAGTGGTGGTGGGGAGCTGTTTTTT.

The chain employs TRBV14 and TRBJ1-6, with D uncertain. The V end lost 0 bases, the J end lost 3 bases, and 9 bases lay between the germline ends. Germline CDR1 is SGHDN and CDR2 is FVKESK. The CDR3 is made up of 16 amino acids. This CDR3 reads CASSQDLWDYNSPLHF. The CDR3 nucleotides are TGTGCCAGCAGCCAAGACTTATGGGACTATAATTCACCCCTCCACTTT.

V gene TRBV29-1 combines with J gene TRBJ1-2; D ambiguous. Germline values: CDR1 SQVTM, CDR2 ANQGSEA. V was shortened by 5 bases and J by 0 bases, with 13 bases between the two germline ends. This CDR3 contains 14 residues. The CDR3 loop reads CSVFPSKANYGYTF. The CDR3 nucleotides read TGCAGCGTTTTCCCATCCAAGGCTAACTATGGCTACACCTTC. Looking up the rest from reference TRBV29-1 and TRBJ1-2 gives the full variable domain: SAVISQKPSRDICQRGTSLTIQCQVDSQVTMMFWYRQQPGQSLTLIATANQGSEATYESGFVIDKFPISRPNLTFSTLTVSNMSPEDSSIYLCSVFPSKANYGYTFGSGTRLTVV.

This clonotype was counted between two and nine times. The chain links TRBV3-1 to TRBJ1-1, with D maybe TRBD1 (5 bases). V was pared by 9 bases and J by 10 bases, with 18 bases between. Per the germline V gene, CDR1 is LGHDT and CDR2 is YNNKEL (reference sequence). This CDR3 has 12 residues. The CDR3 DNA sequence: TGTGCCAGAGTCGGGGGGTTCGGAGGAGCTTTCTTT. Residues: CARVGGFGGAFF.

The rearrangement links TRBV7-2 to TRBJ2-3; TRBD2 matches at 9 bases. Germline CDR1 reads SGHTA; CDR2 reads FQGNSA. The ends lost 8 bases at V and 3 bases at J; junction bases unmatched: 3. This CDR3 is built from 13 residues. Here the CDR3 reads CASEAGGTDTQYF. The CDR3 coding sequence is TGTGCCAGCGAGGCGGGGGGGACAGATACGCAGTATTTT.

The chain joins TRBV9 to TRBJ2-1; D call uncertain. V lost 0 bases and J lost 2, with 12 bases in between. The CDR3 covers 16 residues. Germline V lookup: CDR1 SGDLS, CDR2 YYNGEE. The CDR3 DNA reads as TGTGCCAGCAGCGTAGGAACCAGTTTCCCCTACAATGAGCAGTTCTTC. Residues: CASSVGTSFPYNEQFF. Full variable domain (rest looked up from reference TRBV9 and TRBJ2-1): DSGVTQTPKHLITATGQRVTLRCSPRSGDLSVYWYQQSLDQGLQFLIQYYNGEERAKGNILERFSAQQFPDLHSELNLSSLELGDSALYFCASSVGTSFPYNEQFFGPGTRLTVL.

In this sample, this clonotype turned up a few times. The chain recombines TRBV7-3 with TRBJ1-5; no clear D. Between the trimmed V and J ends, which lost 2 bases and 5 bases, there was a span of 7 bases. Germline V gene data show CDR1 as SGHTA and CDR2 as FQGTGA. This CDR3 is built from 13 residues. The CDR3 region has the DNA TGTGCCAGCAGCTTATTCGACGATCAGCCCCAGCATTTT. As protein: CASSLFDDQPQHF.

This clonotype was picked up many times. The rearrangement uses TRBV9 and TRBJ1-6; tentatively, D is TRBD1 (6 bases). This CDR3 is built from 14 residues. Germline V lookup: CDR1 SGDLS, CDR2 YYNGEE. V gave up 4 bases and J gave up 5 bases, with 10 bases separating them. Written as DNA, the CDR3 is TGTGCCAGCAGCCCTCAGGGGAATAATTCACCCCTCCACTTT. Translating it yields CASSPQGNNSPLHF.

This chain joins TRBV7-9 and TRBJ1-4; 8 bases agree with TRBD1. Unmatched junction bases numbered 0, after V lost 4 bases and J lost 2 bases. Germline CDR1 is SEHNR and CDR2 is FQNEAQ (reference sequence). CDR3 size: 14 residues. The CDR3 DNA sequence: TGTGCCAGCAGCTGGACAGGGACTAATGAAAAACTGTTTTTT. Translating it yields CASSWTGTNEKLFF.

There are a few counts of this clonotype. J is TRBJ2-1 and V is TRBV4-3; D is undetermined. Germline V CDR1 and CDR2: LGHNA, YSLEER. The V gene lost 0 bases and the J gene lost 2 bases, with 8 bases spanning the gap. CDR3 length: 15 residues. The CDR3, as DNA: TGCGCCAGCAGCCAAGATCCCGGTGCCTACAATGAGCAGTTCTTC. This translates into CASSQDPGAYNEQFF.